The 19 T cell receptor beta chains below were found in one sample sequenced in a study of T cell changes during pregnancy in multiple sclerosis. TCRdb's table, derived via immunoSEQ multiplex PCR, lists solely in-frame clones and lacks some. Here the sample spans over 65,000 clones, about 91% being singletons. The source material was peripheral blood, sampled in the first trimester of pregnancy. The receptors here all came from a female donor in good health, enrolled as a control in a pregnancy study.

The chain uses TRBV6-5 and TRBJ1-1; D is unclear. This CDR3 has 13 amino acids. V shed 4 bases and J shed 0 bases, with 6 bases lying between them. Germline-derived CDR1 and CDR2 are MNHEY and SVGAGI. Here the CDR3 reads CASSSTVNTEAFF. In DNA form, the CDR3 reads TGTGCCAGCAGTTCCACTGTGAACACTGAAGCTTTCTTT.

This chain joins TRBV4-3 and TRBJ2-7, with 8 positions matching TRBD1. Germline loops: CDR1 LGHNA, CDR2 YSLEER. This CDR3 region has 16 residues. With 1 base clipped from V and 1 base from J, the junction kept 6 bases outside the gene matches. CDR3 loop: CASSQVTTGASYEQYF. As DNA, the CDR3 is TGCGCCAGCAGCCAAGTTACGACAGGGGCGTCCTACGAGCAGTACTTC.

CDR3: CASTPYPLTGEKLFF. The CDR3 region has the DNA TGTGCCAGCACCCCTTATCCTTTGACAGGTGAAAAACTGTTTTTT. This sequence joins TRBV4-2 and TRBJ1-4, with a weak D call TRBD1 (6 bases). Germline CDR1 is LGHNA and CDR2 is YNFKEQ. The CDR3 is made up of 15 amino acids. The V and J ends lost 7 bases and 7 bases respectively, with 19 bases between them.

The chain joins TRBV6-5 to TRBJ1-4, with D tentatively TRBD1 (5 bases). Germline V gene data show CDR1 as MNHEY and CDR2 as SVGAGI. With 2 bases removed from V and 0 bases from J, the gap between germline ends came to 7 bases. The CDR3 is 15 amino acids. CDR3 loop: CASSYGGATNEKLFF. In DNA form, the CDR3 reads TGTGCCAGCAGTTACGGGGGGGCAACTAATGAAAAACTGTTTTTT.

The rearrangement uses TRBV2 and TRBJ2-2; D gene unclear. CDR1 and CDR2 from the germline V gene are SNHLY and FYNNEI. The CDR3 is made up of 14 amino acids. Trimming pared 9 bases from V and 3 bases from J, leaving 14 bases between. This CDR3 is CASHGARDTGELFF. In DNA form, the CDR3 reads TGTGCCAGTCACGGCGCTCGGGACACCGGGGAGCTGTTTTTT.

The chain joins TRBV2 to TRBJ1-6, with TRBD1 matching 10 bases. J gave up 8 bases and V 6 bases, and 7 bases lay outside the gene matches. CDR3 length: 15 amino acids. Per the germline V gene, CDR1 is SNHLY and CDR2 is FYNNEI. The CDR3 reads CASSVAGTGDSPLHF. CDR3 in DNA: TGTGCCAGCAGCGTAGCCGGGACAGGGGATTCACCCCTCCACTTT.

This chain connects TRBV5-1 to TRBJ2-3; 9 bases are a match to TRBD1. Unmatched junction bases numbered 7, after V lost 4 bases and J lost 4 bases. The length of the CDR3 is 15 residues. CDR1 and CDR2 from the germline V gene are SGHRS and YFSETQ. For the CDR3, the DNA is TGCGCCAGCAGCAAAGGACAGGGGAGTGCAGATACGCAGTATTTT. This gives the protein CASSKGQGSADTQYF.

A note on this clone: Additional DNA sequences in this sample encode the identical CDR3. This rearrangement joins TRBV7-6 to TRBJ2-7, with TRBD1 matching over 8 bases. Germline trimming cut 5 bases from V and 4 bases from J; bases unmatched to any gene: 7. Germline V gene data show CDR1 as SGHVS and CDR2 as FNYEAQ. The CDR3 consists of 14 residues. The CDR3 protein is CASSLGQGAYEQYF. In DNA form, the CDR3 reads TGTGCCAGCAGCCTTGGACAGGGAGCTTACGAGCAGTACTTC. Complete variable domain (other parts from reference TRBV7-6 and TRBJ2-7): GAGVSQSPRYKVTKRGQDVALRCDPISGHVSLYWYRQALGQGPEFLTYFNYEAQQDKSGLPNDRFSAERPEGSISTLTIQRTEQRDSAMYRCASSLGQGAYEQYFGPGTRLTVT.

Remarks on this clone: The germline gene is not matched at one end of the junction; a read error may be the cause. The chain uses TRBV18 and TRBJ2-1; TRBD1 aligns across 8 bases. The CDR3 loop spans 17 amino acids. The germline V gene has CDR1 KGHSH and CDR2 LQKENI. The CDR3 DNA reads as TGTGCCAGCTCCCCACAAAGGACAGGGAGCTCCTACAATGAGCAGTTCTTC. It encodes CASSPQRTGSSYNEQFF.

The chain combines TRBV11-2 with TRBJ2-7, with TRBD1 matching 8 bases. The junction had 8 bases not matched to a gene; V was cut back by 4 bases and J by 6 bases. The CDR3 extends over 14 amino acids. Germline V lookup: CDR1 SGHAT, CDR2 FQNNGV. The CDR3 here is CASSSRQGSGEQYF. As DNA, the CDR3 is TGTGCCAGCAGCTCCAGACAGGGGTCGGGCGAGCAGTACTTC.

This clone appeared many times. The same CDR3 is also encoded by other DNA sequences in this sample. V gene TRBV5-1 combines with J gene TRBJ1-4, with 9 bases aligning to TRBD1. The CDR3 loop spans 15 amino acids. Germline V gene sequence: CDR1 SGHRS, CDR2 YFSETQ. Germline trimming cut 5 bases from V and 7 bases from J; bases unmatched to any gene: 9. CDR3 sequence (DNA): TGCGCCAGCAGTCCCGGAGGGGGACAGGGTGAAAAACTGTTTTTT. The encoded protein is CASSPGGGQGEKLFF.

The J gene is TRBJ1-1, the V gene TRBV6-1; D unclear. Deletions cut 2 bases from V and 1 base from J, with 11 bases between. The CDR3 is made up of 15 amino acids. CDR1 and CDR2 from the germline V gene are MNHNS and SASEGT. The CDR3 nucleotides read TGTGCCAGCAGTGAATTCTTCGGAGGGAACACTGAAGCTTTCTTT. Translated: CASSEFFGGNTEAFF.

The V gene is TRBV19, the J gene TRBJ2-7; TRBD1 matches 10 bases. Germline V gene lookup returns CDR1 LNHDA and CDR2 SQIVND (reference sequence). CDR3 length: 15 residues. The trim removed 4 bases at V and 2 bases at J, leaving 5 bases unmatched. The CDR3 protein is CASSTLTGGAYEQYF. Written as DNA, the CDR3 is TGTGCCAGTAGTACCCTGACAGGGGGCGCCTACGAGCAGTACTTC.

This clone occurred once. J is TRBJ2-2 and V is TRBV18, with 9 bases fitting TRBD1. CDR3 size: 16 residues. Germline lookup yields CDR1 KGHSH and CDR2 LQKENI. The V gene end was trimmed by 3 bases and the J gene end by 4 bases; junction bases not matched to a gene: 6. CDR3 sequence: CASSPPDRGGTGELFF. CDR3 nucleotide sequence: TGTGCCAGCTCACCGCCGGACAGGGGTGGCACCGGGGAGCTGTTTTTT.

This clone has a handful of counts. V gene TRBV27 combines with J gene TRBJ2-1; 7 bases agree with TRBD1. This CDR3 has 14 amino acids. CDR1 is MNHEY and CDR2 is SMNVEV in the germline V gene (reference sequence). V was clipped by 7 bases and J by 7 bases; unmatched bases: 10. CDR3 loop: CASTHRGVGNEQFF. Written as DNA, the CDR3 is TGTGCCAGCACCCACAGGGGCGTGGGAAATGAGCAGTTCTTC.

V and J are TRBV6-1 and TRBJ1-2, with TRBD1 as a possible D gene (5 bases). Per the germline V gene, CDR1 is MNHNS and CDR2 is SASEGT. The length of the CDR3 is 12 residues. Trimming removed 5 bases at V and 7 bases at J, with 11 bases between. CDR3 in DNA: TGTGCCAGCAGTACCGGGGGGATTGGCTACACCTTC. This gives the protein CASSTGGIGYTF.

The CDR3 region has the DNA TGCAGCGTTGAAAAATCAGGGGATACGCAGTATTTT. Protein sequence: CSVEKSGDTQYF. The V gene is TRBV29-1, the J gene TRBJ2-3; D may be TRBD1 (5 bases). CDR3 length equals 12 residues. V was cut by 2 bases and J by 6 bases, with 9 bases left in between. Germline V gene sequence: CDR1 SQVTM, CDR2 ANQGSEA.

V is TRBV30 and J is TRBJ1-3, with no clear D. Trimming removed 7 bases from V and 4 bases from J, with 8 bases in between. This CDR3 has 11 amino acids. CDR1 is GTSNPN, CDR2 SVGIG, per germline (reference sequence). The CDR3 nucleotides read TGTGCCTCTCCGAGAGGAAACACCATATATTTT. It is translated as CASPRGNTIYF.

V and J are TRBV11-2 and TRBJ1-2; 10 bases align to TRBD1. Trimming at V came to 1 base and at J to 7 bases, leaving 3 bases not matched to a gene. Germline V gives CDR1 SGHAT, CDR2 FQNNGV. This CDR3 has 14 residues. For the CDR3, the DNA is TGTGCCAGCAGCTTAGTGAGGACAGGGGGTGGCTACACCTTC. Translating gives CASSLVRTGGGYTF.